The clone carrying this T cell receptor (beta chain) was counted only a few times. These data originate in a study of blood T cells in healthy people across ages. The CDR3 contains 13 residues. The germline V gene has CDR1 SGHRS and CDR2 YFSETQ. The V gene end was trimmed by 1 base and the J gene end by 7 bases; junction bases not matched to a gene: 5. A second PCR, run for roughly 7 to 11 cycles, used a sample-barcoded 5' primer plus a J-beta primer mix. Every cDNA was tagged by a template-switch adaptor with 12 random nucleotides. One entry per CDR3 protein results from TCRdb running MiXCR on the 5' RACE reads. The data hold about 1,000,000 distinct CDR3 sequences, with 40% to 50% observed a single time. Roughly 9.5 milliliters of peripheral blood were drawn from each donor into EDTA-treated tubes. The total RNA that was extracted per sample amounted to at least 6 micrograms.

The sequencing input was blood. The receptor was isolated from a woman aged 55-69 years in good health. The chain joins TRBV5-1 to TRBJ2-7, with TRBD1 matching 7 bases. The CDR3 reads CASSLPTGQEQYF. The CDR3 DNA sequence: TGCGCCAGCAGCTTGCCGACAGGGCAAGAGCAGTACTTC.